The 9 T cell receptor beta chains below were found in one sample sequenced in a study of shared clonotypes between healthy human individuals. Assay: immunoSEQ multiplex PCR; the TCRdb copy retains only in-frame clones and omits some. The sample contains fewer than 3 million clones, approximately 90% of which appear only once. Sequenced sample: naive CD4+ T cells from PBMCs. Subset in this sample: CD45RA+ positively selected. The receptors originated from a young man in good health. Some clones in this sample may be carry-over from other donors' samples.

V is TRBV6-5 and J is TRBJ2-7, with 10 nucleotides matching TRBD2. CDR1 MNHEY and CDR2 SVGAGI come from the germline V gene. CDR3 length: 14 residues. J gave up 6 bases and V 5 bases, and 7 bases lay outside the gene matches. DNA of the CDR3: TGTGCCAGCAGTCTAGCGGGAGCGTCGGCCGAGCAGTACTTC. This encodes CASSLAGASAEQYF.

J is TRBJ1-1 and V is TRBV9, with D unresolved. The germline V and J ends were trimmed by 0 bases and 6 bases, with 9 bases remaining between them. The CDR3 extends over 13 amino acids. Germline V gene sequence: CDR1 SGDLS, CDR2 YYNGEE. CDR3 nucleotides: TGTGCCAGCAGCGTAGAGGTAAAGTCTGAAGCTTTCTTT. It is translated as CASSVEVKSEAFF.

The chain joins TRBV10-3 to TRBJ1-2, with D hard to call. The CDR3 loop spans 12 amino acids. Germline values: CDR1 ENHRY, CDR2 SYGVKD. Trimming shortened V by 3 bases and J by 7 bases, and 9 bases separated the two germline ends. Here the CDR3 DNA reads TGTGCCATCAGTGATGTAAATGGTGGCTACACCTTC. It specifies CAISDVNGGYTF.

The V and J genes are TRBV7-2 and TRBJ1-4; D call uncertain. The length of the CDR3 is 15 residues. Germline V gene data show CDR1 as SGHTA and CDR2 as FQGNSA. Trimming left V 1 base short and J 2 bases short, with 8 bases between. The CDR3 sequence is CASSLVSVTNEKLFF. The CDR3 nucleotides are TGTGCCAGCAGCTTAGTTTCGGTGACTAATGAAAAACTGTTTTTT.

The chain joins TRBV28 to TRBJ1-2; maybe TRBD1 (6 bases). V dropped 6 bases and J dropped 9 bases, with 17 bases sitting between them. This CDR3 is built from 13 residues. Germline CDR1 and CDR2: MDHEN and SYDVKM. CDR3 in amino acids: CASSFTGRGSYTF. For the CDR3, the DNA is TGTGCCAGCAGCTTTACAGGGCGGGGTAGCTACACCTTC.

V gene TRBV30 combines with J gene TRBJ2-1, with D possibly matching TRBD2 (5 bases). Germline V gene sequence: CDR1 GTSNPN, CDR2 SVGIG (reference sequence). The CDR3 runs 15 residues. Trimming removed 2 bases at V and 1 base at J, with 12 bases between. The CDR3 DNA sequence: TGTGCCTGGAGTCGGCGGGCCTTATCCTACAATGAGCAGTTCTTC. It translates to CAWSRRALSYNEQFF. Complete variable domain (other parts from reference TRBV30 and TRBJ2-1): SQTIHQWPATLVQPVGSPLSLECTVEGTSNPNLYWYRQAAGRGLQLLFYSVGIGQISSEVPQNLSASRPQDRQFILSSKKLLLSDSGFYLCAWSRRALSYNEQFFGPGTRLTVL.

The chain uses TRBV7-9 and TRBJ2-7, with D possibly matching TRBD1 (5 bases). The CDR3 runs 12 residues. Per the germline V gene, CDR1 is SEHNR and CDR2 is FQNEAQ (reference sequence). Trimming shortened V by 5 bases and J by 9 bases, and 14 bases separated the two germline ends. Here the CDR3 DNA reads TGTGCCAGCAGCGTTGAGATAGGGGTGCAGTACTTC. Its protein is CASSVEIGVQYF.

The V gene is TRBV9, the J gene TRBJ1-4; D remains unclear. The CDR3 contains 14 residues. In germline, CDR1 is SGDLS, CDR2 YYNGEE. V shed 2 bases and J shed 8 bases, with 13 bases lying between them. Written as DNA, the CDR3 is TGTGCCAGCAGCGTGCTCAGCGGAGGAGAAAAACTGTTTTTT. Its protein product is CASSVLSGGEKLFF.

There are a few counts of this clone. The chain joins TRBV5-1 to TRBJ1-1; 8 nucleotides align to TRBD1. Germline lookup yields CDR1 SGHRS and CDR2 YFSETQ. The CDR3 contains 16 residues. V lost 4 bases and J lost 1; bases outside the gene matches: 9. CDR3 region: CASSPGGESGNTEAFF. CDR3 in DNA: TGCGCCAGCAGCCCAGGGGGCGAGAGTGGGAACACTGAAGCTTTCTTT.